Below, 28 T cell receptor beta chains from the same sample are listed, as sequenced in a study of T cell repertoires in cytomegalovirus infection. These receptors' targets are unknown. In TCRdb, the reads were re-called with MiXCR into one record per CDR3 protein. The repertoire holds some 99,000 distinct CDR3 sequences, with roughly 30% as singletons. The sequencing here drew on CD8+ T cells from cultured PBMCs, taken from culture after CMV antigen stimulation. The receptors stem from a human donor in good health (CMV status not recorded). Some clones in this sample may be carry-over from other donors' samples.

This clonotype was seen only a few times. CDR3 in amino acids: CASSLWMNTGELFF. The CDR3 region has the DNA TGTGCCAGCAGCTTATGGATGAACACCGGGGAGCTGTTTTTT. This chain connects TRBV7-8 to TRBJ2-2; D gene unclear. Trimming shortened V by 2 bases and J by 1 base, and 5 bases separated the two germline ends. The CDR3 extends over 14 amino acids. From germline, CDR1 is SGHVS and CDR2 FQNEAQ.

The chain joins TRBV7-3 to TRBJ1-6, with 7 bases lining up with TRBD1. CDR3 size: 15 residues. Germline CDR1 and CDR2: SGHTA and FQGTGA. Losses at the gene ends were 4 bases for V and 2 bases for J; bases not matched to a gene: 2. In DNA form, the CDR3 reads TGTGCCAGCAGCTCCAGGGGGGCCTATAATTCACCCCTCCACTTT. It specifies CASSSRGAYNSPLHF.

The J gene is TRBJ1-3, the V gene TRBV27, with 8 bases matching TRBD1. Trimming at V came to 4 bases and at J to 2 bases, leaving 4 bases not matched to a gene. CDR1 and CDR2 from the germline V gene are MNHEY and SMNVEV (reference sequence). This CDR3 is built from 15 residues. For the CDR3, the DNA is TGTGCCAGCAGTTCCTCAGGGGGCACTGGAAACACCATATATTTT. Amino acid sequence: CASSSSGGTGNTIYF.

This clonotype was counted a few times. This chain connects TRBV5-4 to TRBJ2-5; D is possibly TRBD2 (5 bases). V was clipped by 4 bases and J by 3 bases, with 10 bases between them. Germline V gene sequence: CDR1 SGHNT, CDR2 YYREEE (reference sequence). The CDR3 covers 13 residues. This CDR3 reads CASSLLEKETQYF. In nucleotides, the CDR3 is TGTGCCAGCAGCCTACTAGAAAAAGAGACCCAGTACTTC. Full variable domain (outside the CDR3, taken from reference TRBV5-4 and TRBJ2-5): ETGVTQSPTHLIKTRGQQVTLRCSSQSGHNTVSWYQQALGQGPQFIFQYYREEENGRGNFPPRFSGLQFPNYSSELNVNALELDDSALYLCASSLLEKETQYFGPGTRLLVL.

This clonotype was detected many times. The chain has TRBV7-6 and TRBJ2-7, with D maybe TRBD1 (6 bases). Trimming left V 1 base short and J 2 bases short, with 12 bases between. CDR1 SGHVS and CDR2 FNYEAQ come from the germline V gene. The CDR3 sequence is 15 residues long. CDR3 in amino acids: CASSLGDTNTYEQYF. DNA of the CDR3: TGTGCCAGCAGCTTAGGGGACACTAATACCTACGAGCAGTACTTC.

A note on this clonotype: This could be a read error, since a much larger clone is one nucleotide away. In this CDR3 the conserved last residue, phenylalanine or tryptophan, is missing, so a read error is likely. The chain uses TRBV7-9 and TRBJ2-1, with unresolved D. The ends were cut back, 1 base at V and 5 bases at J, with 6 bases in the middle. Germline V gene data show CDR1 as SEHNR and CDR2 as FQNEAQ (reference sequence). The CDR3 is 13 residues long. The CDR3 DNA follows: TGTGCCAGCAGCTTAGGTCTGGACAATGAGCAGTTCTCC. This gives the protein CASSLGLDNEQFS.

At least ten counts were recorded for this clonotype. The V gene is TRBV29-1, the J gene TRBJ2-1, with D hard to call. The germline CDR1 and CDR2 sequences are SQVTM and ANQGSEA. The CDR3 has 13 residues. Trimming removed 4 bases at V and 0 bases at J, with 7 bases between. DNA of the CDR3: TGCAGCGTTGGGGGTAGCTCCTACAATGAGCAGTTCTTC. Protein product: CSVGGSSYNEQFF.

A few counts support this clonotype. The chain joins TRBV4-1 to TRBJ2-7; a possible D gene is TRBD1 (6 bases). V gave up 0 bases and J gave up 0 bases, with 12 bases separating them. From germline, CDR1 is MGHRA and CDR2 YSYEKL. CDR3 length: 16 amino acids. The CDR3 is CASSQDPDRSSYEQYF. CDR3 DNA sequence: TGCGCCAGCAGCCAAGATCCCGACAGGAGCTCCTACGAGCAGTACTTC.

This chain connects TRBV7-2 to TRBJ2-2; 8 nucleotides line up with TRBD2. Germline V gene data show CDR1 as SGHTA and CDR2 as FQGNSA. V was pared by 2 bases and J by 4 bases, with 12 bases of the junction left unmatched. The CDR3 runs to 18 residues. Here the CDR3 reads CASSLRRGGGAVTGELFF. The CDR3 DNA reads TGTGCCAGCAGCTTAAGACGGGGGGGGGGGGCCGTCACCGGGGAGCTGTTTTTT.

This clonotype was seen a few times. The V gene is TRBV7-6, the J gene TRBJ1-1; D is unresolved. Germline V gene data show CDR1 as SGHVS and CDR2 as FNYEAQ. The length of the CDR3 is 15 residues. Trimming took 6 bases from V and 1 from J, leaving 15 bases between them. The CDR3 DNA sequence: TGTGCCAGCAGTTTCCTAGGGAGAGGGAACACTGAAGCTTTCTTT. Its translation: CASSFLGRGNTEAFF.

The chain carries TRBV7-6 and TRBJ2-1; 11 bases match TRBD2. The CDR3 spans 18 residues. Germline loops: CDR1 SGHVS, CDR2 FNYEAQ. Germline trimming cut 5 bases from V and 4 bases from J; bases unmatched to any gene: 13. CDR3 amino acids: CASSHLISGGAIYNEQFF. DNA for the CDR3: TGTGCCAGCAGCCACTTAATTAGCGGGGGGGCTATATACAATGAGCAGTTCTTC.

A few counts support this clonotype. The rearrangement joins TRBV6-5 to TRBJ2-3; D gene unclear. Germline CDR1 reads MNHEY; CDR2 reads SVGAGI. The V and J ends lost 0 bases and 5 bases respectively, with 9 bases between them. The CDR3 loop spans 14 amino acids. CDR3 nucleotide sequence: TGTGCCAGCAGTTACTCGAACCTTGGAGATACGCAGTATTTT. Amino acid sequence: CASSYSNLGDTQYF.

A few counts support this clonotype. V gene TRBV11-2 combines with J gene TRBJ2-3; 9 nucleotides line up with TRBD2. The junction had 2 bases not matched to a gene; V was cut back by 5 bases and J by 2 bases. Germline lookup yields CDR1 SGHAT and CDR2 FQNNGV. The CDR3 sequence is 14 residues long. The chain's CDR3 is CASSQRGDTDTQYF. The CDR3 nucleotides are TGTGCCAGCAGCCAGCGGGGGGACACAGATACGCAGTATTTT.

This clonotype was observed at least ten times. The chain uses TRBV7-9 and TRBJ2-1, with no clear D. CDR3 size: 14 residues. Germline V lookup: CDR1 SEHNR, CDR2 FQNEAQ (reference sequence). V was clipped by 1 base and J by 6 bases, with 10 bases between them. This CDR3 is CASSLDFNINEQFF. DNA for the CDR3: TGTGCCAGCAGCTTAGATTTTAATATCAATGAGCAGTTCTTC.

CDR3 amino acids: CASSWATSFEAFF. The CDR3 bases are TGTGCCAGCAGTTGGGCCACAAGTTTTGAAGCTTTCTTT. The rearrangement joins TRBV12-3 or TRBV12-4 to TRBJ1-1; unclear D gene. CDR3 size: 13 residues. V was clipped by 4 bases and J by 7 bases, with 13 bases between them.

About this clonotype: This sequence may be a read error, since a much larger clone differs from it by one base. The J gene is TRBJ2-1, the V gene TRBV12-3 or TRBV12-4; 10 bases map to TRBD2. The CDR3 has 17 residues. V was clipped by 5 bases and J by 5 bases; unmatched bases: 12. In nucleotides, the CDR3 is TGTGCCAGCAGTCCCTACCTGACTAGCGGGCCGAACAATGAGCAGTTCTTC. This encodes CASSPYLTSGPNNEQFF.

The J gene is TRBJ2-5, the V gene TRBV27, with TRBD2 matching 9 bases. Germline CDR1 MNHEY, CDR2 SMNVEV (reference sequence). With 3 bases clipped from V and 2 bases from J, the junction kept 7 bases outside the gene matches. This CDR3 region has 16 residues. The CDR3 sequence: CASSFWPLAGQETQYF. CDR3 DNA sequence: TGTGCCAGCAGTTTCTGGCCTCTAGCGGGGCAAGAGACCCAGTACTTC.

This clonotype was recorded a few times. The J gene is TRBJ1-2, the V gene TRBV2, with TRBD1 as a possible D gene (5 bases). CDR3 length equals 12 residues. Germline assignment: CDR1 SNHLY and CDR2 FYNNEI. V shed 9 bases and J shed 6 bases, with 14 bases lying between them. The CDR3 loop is CASWGGIDGYTF. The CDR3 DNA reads TGTGCCAGTTGGGGGGGAATCGATGGCTACACCTTC.

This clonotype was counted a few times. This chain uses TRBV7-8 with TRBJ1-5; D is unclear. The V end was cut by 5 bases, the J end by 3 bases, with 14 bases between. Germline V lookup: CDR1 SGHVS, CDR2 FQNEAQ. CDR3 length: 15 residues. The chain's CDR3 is CASSAFGTHNQPQHF. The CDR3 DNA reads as TGTGCCAGCAGCGCCTTCGGCACCCACAATCAGCCCCAGCATTTT.

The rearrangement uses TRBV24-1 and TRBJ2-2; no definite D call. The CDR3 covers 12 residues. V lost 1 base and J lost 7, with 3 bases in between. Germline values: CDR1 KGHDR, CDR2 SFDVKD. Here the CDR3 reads CATSDLLGELFF. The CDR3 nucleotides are TGTGCCACCAGTGATTTACTCGGGGAGCTGTTTTTT.

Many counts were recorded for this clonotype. The CDR3 DNA follows: TGCAGTGCTTCCATTAGCGGGCTTAACACAGATACGCAGTATTTT. Protein sequence: CSASISGLNTDTQYF. The gene calls are TRBV20-1 and TRBJ2-3; TRBD2 aligns across 7 bases. Germline V gives CDR1 DFQATT, CDR2 SNEGSKA (reference sequence). The junction had 10 bases not matched to a gene; V was cut back by 5 bases and J by 2 bases. The CDR3 totals 15 residues.

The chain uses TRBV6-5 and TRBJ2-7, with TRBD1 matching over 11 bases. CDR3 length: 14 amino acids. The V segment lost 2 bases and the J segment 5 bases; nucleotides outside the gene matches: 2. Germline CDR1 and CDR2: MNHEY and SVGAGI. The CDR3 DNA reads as TGTGCCAGCAGTTACGGGACAGGGGGAGACGAGCAGTACTTC. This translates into CASSYGTGGDEQYF.

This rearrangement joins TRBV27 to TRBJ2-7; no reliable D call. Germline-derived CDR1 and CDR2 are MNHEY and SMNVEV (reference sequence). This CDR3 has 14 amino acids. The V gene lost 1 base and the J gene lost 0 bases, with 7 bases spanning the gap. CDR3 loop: CASSLYWPSYEQYF. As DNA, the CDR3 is TGTGCCAGCAGTTTATACTGGCCCTCCTACGAGCAGTACTTC.

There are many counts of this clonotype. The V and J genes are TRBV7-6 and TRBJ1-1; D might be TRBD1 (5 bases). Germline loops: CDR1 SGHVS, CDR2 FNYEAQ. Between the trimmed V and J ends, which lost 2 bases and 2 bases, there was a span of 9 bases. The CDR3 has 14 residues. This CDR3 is CASSLLGGNTEAFF. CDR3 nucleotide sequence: TGTGCCAGCAGCTTATTGGGGGGAAACACTGAAGCTTTCTTT.

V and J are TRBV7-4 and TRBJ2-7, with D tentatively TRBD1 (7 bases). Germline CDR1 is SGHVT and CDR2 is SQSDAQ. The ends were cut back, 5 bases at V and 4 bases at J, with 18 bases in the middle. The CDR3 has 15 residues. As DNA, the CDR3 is TGTGCCAGCAGCAAAGGGGGGACAGAGGCATACGAGCAGTACTTC. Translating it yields CASSKGGTEAYEQYF.

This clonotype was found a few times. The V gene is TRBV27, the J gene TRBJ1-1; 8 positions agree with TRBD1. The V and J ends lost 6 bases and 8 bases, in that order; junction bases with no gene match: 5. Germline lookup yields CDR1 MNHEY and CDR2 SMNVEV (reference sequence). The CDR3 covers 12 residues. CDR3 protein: CASSRWTGEAFF. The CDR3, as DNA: TGTGCCAGCAGCCGATGGACAGGGGAAGCTTTCTTT.

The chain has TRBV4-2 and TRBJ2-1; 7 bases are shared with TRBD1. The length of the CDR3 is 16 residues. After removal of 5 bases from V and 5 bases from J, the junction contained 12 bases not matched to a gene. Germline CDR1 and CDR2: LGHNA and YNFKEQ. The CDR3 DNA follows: TGTGCCAGCAGCTCTGGGGCTACAGGGGTAAACAATGAGCAGTTCTTC. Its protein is CASSSGATGVNNEQFF.

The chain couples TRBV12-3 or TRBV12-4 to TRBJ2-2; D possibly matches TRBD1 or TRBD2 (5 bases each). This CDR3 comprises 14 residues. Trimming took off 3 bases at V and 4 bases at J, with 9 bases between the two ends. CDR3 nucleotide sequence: TGTGCCAGCAGTTTCGGGACCACCACCGGGGAGCTGTTTTTT. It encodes CASSFGTTTGELFF.